The 27 T cell receptor beta chains below were found in one sample sequenced in a study of blood T cell repertoires in COVID-19. TCRdb's copy holds only in-frame clones and misses some; the assay was immunoSEQ multiplex PCR. This sample yields 100,000 or so clones, of which about four fifths are seen a single time; under 7.5% belongs to the top ten. The specimen was peripheral blood. The receptor set was obtained from a man in his fifties or sixties with active or convalescent COVID-19.

This chain uses TRBV2 with TRBJ2-4; 11 positions match TRBD2. This CDR3 is built from 13 residues. After removal of 4 bases from V and 13 bases from J, the junction contained 6 bases not matched to a gene. From germline, CDR1 is SNHLY and CDR2 FYNNEI. Written as DNA, the CDR3 is TGTGCCAGCAGTGTTGGTACTAGCGGGGGACAGTACTTC. Amino acids: CASSVGTSGGQYF. Supplemented by reference TRBV2 and TRBJ2-4, the full variable domain reads EPEVTQTPSHQVTQMGQEVILRCVPISNHLYFYWYRQILGQKVEFLVSFYNNEISEKSEIFDDQFSVERPDGSNFTLKIRSTKLEDSAMYFCASSVGTSGGQYFGAGTRLSVL.

The gene calls are TRBV24-1 and TRBJ2-4, with D maybe TRBD1 (6 bases). V was clipped by 2 bases and J by 6 bases, with 13 bases between them. Germline V gene sequence: CDR1 KGHDR, CDR2 SFDVKD. The CDR3 contains 15 residues. CDR3 in amino acids: CATSDSTGSGNIQYF. DNA of the CDR3: TGTGCCACCAGTGATTCCACAGGGTCCGGAAACATTCAGTACTTC.

In this sample, this clone turned up many times. The CDR3 here is CASSESDTDTQYF. CDR3 nucleotide sequence: TGTGCCAGCAGCGAGTCTGACACAGATACGCAGTATTTT. This chain uses TRBV6-2 or TRBV6-3 with TRBJ2-3; D call uncertain. This CDR3 region has 13 residues. Germline CDR1 and CDR2: MNHEY and SVGEGT. Trimming cost V 6 bases and J 2 bases, with 9 bases left between them.

This chain joins TRBV6-2 or TRBV6-3 and TRBJ2-7; 7 positions match TRBD2. Germline loops: CDR1 MNHEY, CDR2 SVGEGT. Trimming at V came to 4 bases and at J to 2 bases, leaving 11 bases not matched to a gene. The CDR3 contains 16 residues. The CDR3 region has the DNA TGTGCCAGCAGTTTCCCACTGGGGGGGTCGACCTACGAGCAGTACTTC. Its translation is CASSFPLGGSTYEQYF.

This rearrangement joins TRBV15 to TRBJ2-5; a weak D match, TRBD2 (6 bases). Trimming removed 0 bases at V and 4 bases at J, with 12 bases between. This CDR3 has 15 amino acids. CDR1 is LNHNV and CDR2 is YYDKDF in the germline V gene (reference sequence). The CDR3 reads CATSRDGSSGETQYF. CDR3 nucleotides: TGTGCCACCAGCAGAGATGGCAGTAGCGGAGAGACCCAGTACTTC.

This clone was counted only a few times. The rearrangement uses TRBV6-1 and TRBJ2-6; D perhaps matches TRBD2 (5 bases). This CDR3 is 17 amino acids long. From germline, CDR1 is MNHNS and CDR2 SASEGT. Trimming shortened V by 2 bases and J by 0 bases, and 11 bases separated the two germline ends. The CDR3 sequence: CASSESLGSSGANVLTF. Here the CDR3 DNA reads TGTGCCAGCAGTGAATCTTTGGGGAGCTCTGGGGCCAACGTCCTGACTTTC.

This clone was recorded only once. V is TRBV3-1 (or the pseudogene TRBV3-2) and J is TRBJ1-2; maybe TRBD1 (5 bases). Between the trimmed V and J ends, which lost 4 bases and 8 bases, there was a span of 11 bases. Germline assignment: CDR1 LGHDT and CDR2 YNNKEL (reference sequence). The CDR3 loop spans 12 amino acids. The CDR3 bases are TGTGCCAGCAGCCTAAGGGGAGGCGGCTACACCTTC. This translates into CASSLRGGGYTF.

The chain is built from TRBV7-8 and TRBJ2-2; 9 bases match TRBD1. V lost 5 bases and J lost 7; bases outside the gene matches: 8. Germline CDR1 is SGHVS and CDR2 is FQNEAQ. The CDR3 runs to 15 residues. CDR3: CASSLGTGSGGELFF. DNA of the CDR3: TGTGCCAGCAGCCTCGGGACAGGGTCTGGCGGGGAGCTGTTTTTT.

The chain links TRBV9 to TRBJ2-7, with TRBD1 matching over 9 bases. The CDR3 runs 13 residues. Per the germline V gene, CDR1 is SGDLS and CDR2 is YYNGEE. Germline trimming cut 5 bases from V and 5 bases from J; bases unmatched to any gene: 5. DNA of the CDR3: TGTGCCAGCAGTGCGGACAGGGGCAACGAGCAGTACTTC. Its protein product is CASSADRGNEQYF.

This CDR3 reads CASSSPGQGTDTQYF. CDR3 nucleotides: TGTGCCAGCAGTTCGCCGGGACAGGGCACAGATACGCAGTATTTT. The chain joins TRBV28 to TRBJ2-3, with 8 bases that match TRBD1. The ends lost 4 bases at V and 1 base at J; junction bases unmatched: 4. CDR1 and CDR2 from the germline V gene are MDHEN and SYDVKM. CDR3 length equals 15 residues.

The chain is built from TRBV6-5 and TRBJ2-1; the D gene is possibly TRBD2 (6 bases). CDR1 is MNHEY and CDR2 is SVGAGI in the germline V gene. This CDR3 region has 14 residues. V lost 8 bases and J lost 2, with 13 bases in between. The CDR3 nucleotides read TGTGCCAGCGCCCGGGACTCCGCCTACAATGAGCAGTTCTTC. Its translation is CASARDSAYNEQFF.

DNA of the CDR3: TGCAGCGGAGCGACTCCTTACCAAGAGACCCAGTACTTC. Amino acids: CSGATPYQETQYF. The rearrangement uses TRBV29-1 and TRBJ2-5; D is unclear. Trimming pared 7 bases from V and 0 bases from J, leaving 12 bases between. The CDR3 length is 13 residues. Germline CDR1 SQVTM, CDR2 ANQGSEA.

V usage is TRBV10-3 and J usage is TRBJ1-3, with D possibly being TRBD1 (5 bases). Germline V gene lookup returns CDR1 ENHRY and CDR2 SYGVKD. Trimming shortened V by 7 bases and J by 4 bases, and 11 bases separated the two germline ends. The CDR3 length is 13 residues. CDR3 sequence (DNA): TGTGCCATCACCCAGGGAACCGGAAACACCATATATTTT. The encoded protein is CAITQGTGNTIYF.

This clone was recorded once. The V and J genes are TRBV5-1 and TRBJ1-6, with D possibly matching TRBD1 (6 bases). This CDR3 region has 15 residues. Trimming took off 0 bases at V and 7 bases at J, with 11 bases between the two ends. Germline lookup yields CDR1 SGHRS and CDR2 YFSETQ. CDR3 nucleotides: TGCGCCAGCAGCTTGGACAGGGAAGTGAATTCACCCCTCCACTTT. Its protein product is CASSLDREVNSPLHF. Together with reference TRBV5-1 and TRBJ1-6, the CDR3 gives the full variable domain: KAGVTQTPRYLIKTRGQQVTLSCSPISGHRSVSWYQQTPGQGLQFLFEYFSETQRNKGNFPGRFSGRQFSNSRSEMNVSTLELGDSALYLCASSLDREVNSPLHFGNGTRLTVT.

In regard to this clone: This sample also contains other DNA sequences that code for the same CDR3. The chain combines TRBV2 with TRBJ1-2, with 8 bases fitting TRBD1. Germline-derived CDR1 and CDR2 are SNHLY and FYNNEI. This CDR3 is built from 15 residues. The V gene end was trimmed by 1 base and the J gene end by 2 bases; junction bases not matched to a gene: 3. The CDR3 spells CASSEGTGGNYGYTF. CDR3 DNA sequence: TGTGCCAGCAGTGAAGGTACAGGGGGAAACTATGGCTACACCTTC.

The chain couples TRBV4-2 to TRBJ2-3, with TRBD2 matching 14 bases. This CDR3 has 18 amino acids. Per the germline V gene, CDR1 is LGHNA and CDR2 is YNFKEQ. V lost 4 bases to trimming and J lost 4 bases; unmatched junction nucleotides: 10. The CDR3: CASSPLGLAGGFADTQYF. For the CDR3, the DNA is TGTGCCAGCAGCCCACTAGGACTAGCGGGGGGTTTCGCAGATACGCAGTATTTT.

V is TRBV7-2 and J is TRBJ2-7, with 16 nucleotides matching TRBD2. This CDR3 is 18 amino acids long. V lost 2 bases, J lost 5 bases, and 9 bases stayed unmatched. Germline V CDR1 and CDR2: SGHTA, FQGNSA. CDR3 protein: CASSLQGLAGGTADEQYF. In DNA, the CDR3 is TGTGCCAGCAGCTTACAGGGACTAGCGGGGGGGACAGCGGACGAGCAGTACTTC. The complete variable domain, with remaining parts taken from reference TRBV7-2 and TRBJ2-7, reads GAGVSQSPSNKVTEKGKDVELRCDPISGHTALYWYRQSLGQGLEFLIYFQGNSAPDKSGLPSDRFSAERTGGSVSTLTIQRTQQEDSAVYLCASSLQGLAGGTADEQYFGPGTRLTVT.

This clone came up once. The chain is built from TRBV9 and TRBJ1-2; 12 positions agree with TRBD1. The CDR3 is made up of 15 amino acids. Germline V gives CDR1 SGDLS, CDR2 YYNGEE. V shed 0 bases, J shed 8 bases, and the junction held 5 bases outside the gene matches. DNA for the CDR3: TGTGCCAGCAGCGTAGAGGGACAGGGGGCTCACGGCTACACCTTC. The encoded protein is CASSVEGQGAHGYTF.

The chain links TRBV2 to TRBJ1-5; 7 positions agree with TRBD1. J was trimmed by 4 bases and V by 3 bases; bases with no gene match: 3. Germline CDR1 SNHLY, CDR2 FYNNEI. CDR3 length: 14 residues. CDR3: CASSDWDRNQPQHF. The CDR3 bases are TGTGCCAGCAGTGACTGGGACAGAAATCAGCCCCAGCATTTT.

The chain uses TRBV19 and TRBJ2-2; 9 nucleotides match TRBD1. Germline assignment: CDR1 LNHDA and CDR2 SQIVND (reference sequence). V gave up 7 bases and J gave up 5 bases; unmatched junction bases: 5. The CDR3 totals 14 residues. As DNA, the CDR3 is TGTGCCAGTAAGCAGACAGGGGGAACCGGGGAGCTGTTTTTT. Its translation: CASKQTGGTGELFF. The complete variable domain, with remaining parts taken from reference TRBV19 and TRBJ2-2, reads DGGITQSPKYLFRKEGQNVTLSCEQNLNHDAMYWYRQDPGQGLRLIYYSQIVNDFQKGDIAEGYSVSREKKESFPLTVTSAQKNPTAFYLCASKQTGGTGELFFGEGSRLTVL.

The J gene is TRBJ1-5, the V gene TRBV19, with 8 nucleotides matching TRBD1. The CDR3 loop spans 13 amino acids. J gave up 7 bases and V 7 bases, and 6 bases lay outside the gene matches. Germline V gives CDR1 LNHDA, CDR2 SQIVND (reference sequence). CDR3 DNA sequence: TGTGCCAGTACCGGGACAGGCGGACAGCCCCAGCATTTT. Translated: CASTGTGGQPQHF. Supplemented by reference TRBV19 and TRBJ1-5, the full variable domain reads DGGITQSPKYLFRKEGQNVTLSCEQNLNHDAMYWYRQDPGQGLRLIYYSQIVNDFQKGDIAEGYSVSREKKESFPLTVTSAQKNPTAFYLCASTGTGGQPQHFGDGTRLSIL.

Only one count was recorded for this clone. This chain links TRBV5-4 with TRBJ1-6; 7 bases map to TRBD1. Germline CDR1 reads SGHNT; CDR2 reads YYREEE (reference sequence). The CDR3 is made up of 15 amino acids. Trimming removed 0 bases from V and 8 bases from J; junction bases left unmatched: 5. This CDR3 reads CASSLGQGSDSPLHF. CDR3 in DNA: TGTGCCAGCAGCTTGGGACAGGGATCGGATTCACCCCTCCACTTT.

The sample holds a few counts of this clone. This sample includes further DNA sequences coding for the same CDR3. CDR3 protein: CASSSVGGSPLHF. CDR3 sequence (DNA): TGTGCCAGCAGCTCCGTCGGCGGCTCACCCCTCCACTTT. The chain recombines TRBV7-6 with TRBJ1-6; D remains ambiguous. V was shortened by 4 bases and J by 10 bases, with 11 bases between the two germline ends. This CDR3 is 13 amino acids long. CDR1 SGHVS and CDR2 FNYEAQ come from the germline V gene. The complete variable domain, with remaining parts taken from reference TRBV7-6 and TRBJ1-6, reads GAGVSQSPRYKVTKRGQDVALRCDPISGHVSLYWYRQALGQGPEFLTYFNYEAQQDKSGLPNDRFSAERPEGSISTLTIQRTEQRDSAMYRCASSSVGGSPLHFGNGTRLTVT.

This clone was picked up a small number of times. The rearrangement uses TRBV5-1 and TRBJ2-7; 9 bases map to TRBD2. The CDR3 length is 14 residues. Germline V gene sequence: CDR1 SGHRS, CDR2 YFSETQ. The V and J ends lost 4 bases and 2 bases, in that order; junction bases with no gene match: 4. The CDR3 DNA reads TGCGCCAGCAGCGTCCTAGCGGGGCCCTACGAGCAGTACTTC. Translated: CASSVLAGPYEQYF.

This chain joins TRBV29-1 and TRBJ2-2; the match to TRBD1 covers 11 bases. The CDR3 totals 16 residues. The germline V gene encodes CDR1 SQVTM and CDR2 ANQGSEA. V shed 1 base and J 5 bases; nucleotides not matched to a gene: 6. The CDR3, as DNA: TGCAGCGTTGAAGTAAGGACAGGGGGCAAAACCGGGGAGCTGTTTTTT. Protein: CSVEVRTGGKTGELFF.

The rearrangement links TRBV12-3 or TRBV12-4 to TRBJ2-2, with D hard to call. Trimming took 7 bases from V and 6 from J, leaving 9 bases between them. This CDR3 comprises 12 residues. The CDR3: CASNTYPGELFF. CDR3 coding DNA: TGTGCCAGCAATACTTATCCCGGGGAGCTGTTTTTT.

V usage is TRBV28 and J usage is TRBJ1-5; unclear D gene. Per germline, CDR1 MDHEN and CDR2 SYDVKM. This CDR3 comprises 13 residues. With 3 bases removed from V and 6 bases from J, the gap between germline ends came to 9 bases. CDR3 in DNA: TGTGCCAGCAGTTTGGGCAGTAGTCAGCCCCAGCATTTT. This sequence encodes CASSLGSSQPQHF.